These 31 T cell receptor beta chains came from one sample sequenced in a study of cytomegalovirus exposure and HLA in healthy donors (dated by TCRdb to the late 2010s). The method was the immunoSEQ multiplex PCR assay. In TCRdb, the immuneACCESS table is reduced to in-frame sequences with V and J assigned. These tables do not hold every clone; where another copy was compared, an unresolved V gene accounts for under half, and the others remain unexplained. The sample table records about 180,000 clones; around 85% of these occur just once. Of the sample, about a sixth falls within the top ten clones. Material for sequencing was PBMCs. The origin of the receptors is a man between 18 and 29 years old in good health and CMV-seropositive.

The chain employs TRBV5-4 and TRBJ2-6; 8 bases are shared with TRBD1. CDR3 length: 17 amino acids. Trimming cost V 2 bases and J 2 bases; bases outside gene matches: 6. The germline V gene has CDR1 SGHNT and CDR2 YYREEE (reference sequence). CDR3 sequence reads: CASSFPRQGTGANVLTF. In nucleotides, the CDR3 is TGTGCCAGCAGCTTCCCAAGACAGGGGACTGGGGCCAACGTCCTGACTTTC. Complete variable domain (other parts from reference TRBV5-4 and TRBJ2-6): ETGVTQSPTHLIKTRGQQVTLRCSSQSGHNTVSWYQQALGQGPQFIFQYYREEENGRGNFPPRFSGLQFPNYSSELNVNALELDDSALYLCASSFPRQGTGANVLTFGAGSRLTVL.

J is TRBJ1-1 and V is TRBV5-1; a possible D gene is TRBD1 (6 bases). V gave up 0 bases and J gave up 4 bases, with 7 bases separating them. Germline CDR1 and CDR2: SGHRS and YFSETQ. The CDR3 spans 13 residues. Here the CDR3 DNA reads TGCGCCAGCAGCTTGGGGGACACCACTGAAGCTTTCTTT. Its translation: CASSLGDTTEAFF.

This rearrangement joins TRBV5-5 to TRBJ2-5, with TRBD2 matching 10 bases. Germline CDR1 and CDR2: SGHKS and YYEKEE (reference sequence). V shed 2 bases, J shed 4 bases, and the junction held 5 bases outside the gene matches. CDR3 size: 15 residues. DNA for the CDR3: TGTGCCAGCAGCTTAGGACTAGCGGAAGCAGAGACCCAGTACTTC. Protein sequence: CASSLGLAEAETQYF. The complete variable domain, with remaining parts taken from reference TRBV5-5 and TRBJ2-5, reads DAGVTQSPTHLIKTRGQQVTLRCSPISGHKSVSWYQQVLGQGPQFIFQYYEKEERGRGNFPDRFSARQFPNYSSELNVNALLLGDSALYLCASSLGLAEAETQYFGPGTRLLVL.

As DNA, the CDR3 is TGTGCCAGCAGGGGGGGGACGAACACTGAAGCTTTCTTT. Amino acids: CASRGGTNTEAFF. This chain joins TRBV27 and TRBJ1-1, with a possible D match to TRBD1 (5 bases). Trimming shortened V by 6 bases and J by 1 base, and 9 bases separated the two germline ends. The CDR3 consists of 13 residues. Germline values: CDR1 MNHEY, CDR2 SMNVEV (reference sequence).

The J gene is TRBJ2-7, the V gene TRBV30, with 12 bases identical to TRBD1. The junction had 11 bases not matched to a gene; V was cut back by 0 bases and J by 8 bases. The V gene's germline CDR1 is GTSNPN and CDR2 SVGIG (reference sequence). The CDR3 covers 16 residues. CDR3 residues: CAWSVGLAGTGGKQYF. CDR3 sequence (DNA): TGTGCCTGGAGTGTAGGACTGGCCGGGACAGGGGGCAAGCAGTACTTC.

The CDR3 region is CASSLIPVNTGELFF. The CDR3 DNA reads TGTGCCAGCAGCTTAATCCCCGTTAACACCGGGGAGCTGTTTTTT. The J gene is TRBJ2-2, the V gene TRBV7-2; D unclear. The CDR3 is made up of 15 amino acids. Germline CDR1 reads SGHTA; CDR2 reads FQGNSA. The ends were cut back, 2 bases at V and 2 bases at J, with 9 bases in the middle. Complete variable domain (other parts from reference TRBV7-2 and TRBJ2-2): GAGVSQSPSNKVTEKGKDVELRCDPISGHTALYWYRQSLGQGLEFLIYFQGNSAPDKSGLPSDRFSAERTGGSVSTLTIQRTQQEDSAVYLCASSLIPVNTGELFFGEGSRLTVL.

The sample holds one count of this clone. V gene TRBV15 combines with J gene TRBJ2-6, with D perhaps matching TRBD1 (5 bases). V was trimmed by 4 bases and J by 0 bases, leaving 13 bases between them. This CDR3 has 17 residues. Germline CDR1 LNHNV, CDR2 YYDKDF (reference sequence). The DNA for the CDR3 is TGTGCCACCAGCATCCGACAGCCCTTCTCTGGGGCCAACGTCCTGACTTTC. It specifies CATSIRQPFSGANVLTF.

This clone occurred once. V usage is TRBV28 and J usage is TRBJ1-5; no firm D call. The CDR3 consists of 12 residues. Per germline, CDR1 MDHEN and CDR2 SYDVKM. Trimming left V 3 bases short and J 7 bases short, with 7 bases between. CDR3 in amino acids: CASSFGGQPQHF. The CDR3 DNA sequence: TGTGCCAGCAGTTTCGGAGGGCAGCCCCAGCATTTT.

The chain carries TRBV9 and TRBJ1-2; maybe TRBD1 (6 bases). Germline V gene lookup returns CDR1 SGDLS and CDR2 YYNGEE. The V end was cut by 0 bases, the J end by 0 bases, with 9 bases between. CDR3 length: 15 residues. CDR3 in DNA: TGTGCCAGCAGCGTAGACAGGGTAGCTAACTATGGCTACACCTTC. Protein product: CASSVDRVANYGYTF.

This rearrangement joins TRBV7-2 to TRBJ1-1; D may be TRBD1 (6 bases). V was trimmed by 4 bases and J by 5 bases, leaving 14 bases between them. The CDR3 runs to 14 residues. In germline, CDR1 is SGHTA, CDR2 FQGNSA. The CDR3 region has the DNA TGTGCCAGCAGCTCCAACAGGGATAGGACTGAAGCTTTCTTT. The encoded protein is CASSSNRDRTEAFF.

The CDR3 DNA sequence: TGTGCCTGGAGGGGACAGGCGCAAGAGACCCAGTACTTC. Translated, it gives CAWRGQAQETQYF. The chain is built from TRBV30 and TRBJ2-5; 8 bases are shared with TRBD1. V shed 3 bases and J 2 bases; nucleotides not matched to a gene: 2. The CDR3 spans 13 residues. The germline CDR1 and CDR2 sequences are GTSNPN and SVGIG (reference sequence).

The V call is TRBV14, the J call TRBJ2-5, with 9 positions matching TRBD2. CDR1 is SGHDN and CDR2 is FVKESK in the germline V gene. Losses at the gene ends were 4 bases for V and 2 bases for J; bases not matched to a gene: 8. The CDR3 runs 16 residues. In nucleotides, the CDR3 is TGTGCCAGCAGCCCTGGTTTGCTAGCGGGGCAAGAGACCCAGTACTTC. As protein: CASSPGLLAGQETQYF.

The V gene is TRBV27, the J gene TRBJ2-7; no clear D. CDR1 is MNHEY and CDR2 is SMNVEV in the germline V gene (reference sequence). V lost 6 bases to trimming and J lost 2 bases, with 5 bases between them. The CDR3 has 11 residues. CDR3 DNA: TGTGCCAGCAGAGCCACCTACGAGCAGTACTTC. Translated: CASRATYEQYF.

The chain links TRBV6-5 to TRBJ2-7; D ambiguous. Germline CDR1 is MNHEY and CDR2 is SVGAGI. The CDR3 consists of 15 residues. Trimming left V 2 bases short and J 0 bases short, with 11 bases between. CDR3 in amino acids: CASSYLPLSSYEQYF. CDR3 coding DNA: TGTGCCAGCAGTTACCTACCATTGTCCTCCTACGAGCAGTACTTC.

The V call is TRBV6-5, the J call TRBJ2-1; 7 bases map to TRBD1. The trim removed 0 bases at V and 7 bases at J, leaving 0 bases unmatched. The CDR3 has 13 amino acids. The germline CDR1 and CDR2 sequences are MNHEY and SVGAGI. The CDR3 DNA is TGTGCCAGCAGTTACTCGACAGGGAATGAGCAGTTCTTC. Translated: CASSYSTGNEQFF.

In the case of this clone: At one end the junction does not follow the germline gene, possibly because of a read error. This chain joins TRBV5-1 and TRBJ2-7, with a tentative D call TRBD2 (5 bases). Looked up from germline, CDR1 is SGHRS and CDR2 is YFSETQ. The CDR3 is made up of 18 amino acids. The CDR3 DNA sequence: TGCGCCAGCAGCTTGTCTGCCAGCTCGGGAACCTACTCCTACGAGCATTACTTC. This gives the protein CASSLSASSGTYSYEHYF.

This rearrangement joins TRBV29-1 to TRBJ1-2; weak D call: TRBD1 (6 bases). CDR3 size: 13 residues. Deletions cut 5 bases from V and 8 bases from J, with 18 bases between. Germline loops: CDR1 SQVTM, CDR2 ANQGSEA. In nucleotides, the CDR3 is TGCAGCGTTCCCAACAGGGTTGAATTGGGCTACACCTTC. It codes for CSVPNRVELGYTF.

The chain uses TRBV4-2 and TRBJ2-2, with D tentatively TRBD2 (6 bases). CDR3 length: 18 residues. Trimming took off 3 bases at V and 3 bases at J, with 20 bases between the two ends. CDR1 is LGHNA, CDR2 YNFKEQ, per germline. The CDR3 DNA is TGTGCCAGCAGCCAGTCCGGGAGCAGTGGCGGGGACACCGGGGAGCTGTTTTTT. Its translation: CASSQSGSSGGDTGELFF.

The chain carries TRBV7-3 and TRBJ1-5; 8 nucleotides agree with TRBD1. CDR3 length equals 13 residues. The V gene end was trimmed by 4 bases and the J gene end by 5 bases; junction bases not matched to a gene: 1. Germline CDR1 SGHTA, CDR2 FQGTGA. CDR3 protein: CASSSDRDQPQHF. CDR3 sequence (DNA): TGTGCCAGCAGCTCGGACAGGGATCAGCCCCAGCATTTT.

The CDR3 loop is CASQPRTANTGELFF. CDR3 coding DNA: TGTGCCAGCCAACCGCGGACAGCTAACACCGGGGAGCTGTTTTTT. The chain recombines TRBV14 with TRBJ2-2; maybe TRBD1 (6 bases). Looked up from germline, CDR1 is SGHDN and CDR2 is FVKESK. The CDR3 loop spans 15 amino acids. Trimming removed 8 bases from V and 2 bases from J, with 15 bases in between.

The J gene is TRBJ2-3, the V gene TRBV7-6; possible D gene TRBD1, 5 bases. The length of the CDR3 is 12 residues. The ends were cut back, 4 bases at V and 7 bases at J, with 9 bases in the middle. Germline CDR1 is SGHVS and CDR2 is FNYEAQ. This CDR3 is CASSSQGNTQYF. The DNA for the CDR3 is TGTGCCAGCAGCTCCCAGGGTAATACGCAGTATTTT.

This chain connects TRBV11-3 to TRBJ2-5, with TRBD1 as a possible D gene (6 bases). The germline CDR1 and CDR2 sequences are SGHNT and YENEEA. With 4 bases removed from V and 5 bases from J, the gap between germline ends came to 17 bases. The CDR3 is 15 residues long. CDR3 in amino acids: CASSSYRAAMETQYF. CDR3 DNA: TGTGCCAGCAGCTCATACAGGGCCGCAATGGAGACCCAGTACTTC.

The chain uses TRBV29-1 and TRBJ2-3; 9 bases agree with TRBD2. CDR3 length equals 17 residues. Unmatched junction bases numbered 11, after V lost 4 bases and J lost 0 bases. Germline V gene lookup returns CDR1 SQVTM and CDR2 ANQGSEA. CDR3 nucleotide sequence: TGCAGCGTTGCCCTAGCGGGACGACGCCAAAGCACAGATACGCAGTATTTT. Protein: CSVALAGRRQSTDTQYF.

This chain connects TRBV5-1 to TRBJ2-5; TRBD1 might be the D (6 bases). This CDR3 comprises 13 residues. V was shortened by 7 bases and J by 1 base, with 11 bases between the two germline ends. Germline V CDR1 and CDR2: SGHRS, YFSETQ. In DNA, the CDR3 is TGCGCCAGCGCTAGGACAGTCCAAGAGACCCAGTACTTC. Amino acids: CASARTVQETQYF.

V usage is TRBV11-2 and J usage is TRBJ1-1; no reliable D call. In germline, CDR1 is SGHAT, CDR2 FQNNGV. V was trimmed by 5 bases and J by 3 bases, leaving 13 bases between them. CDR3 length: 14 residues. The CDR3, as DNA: TGTGCCAGCAGCCCTCATCGCGCGGACACTGAAGCTTTCTTT. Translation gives CASSPHRADTEAFF.

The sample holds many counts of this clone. CDR3 sequence reads: CASSPSRDYYTGELFF. The DNA for the CDR3 is TGTGCCAGCAGCCCGAGCCGGGACTACTACACCGGGGAGCTGTTTTTT. This chain joins TRBV9 and TRBJ2-2, with 7 bases identical to TRBD2. This CDR3 has 16 residues. Germline values: CDR1 SGDLS, CDR2 YYNGEE. V lost 4 bases and J lost 3; bases outside the gene matches: 9.

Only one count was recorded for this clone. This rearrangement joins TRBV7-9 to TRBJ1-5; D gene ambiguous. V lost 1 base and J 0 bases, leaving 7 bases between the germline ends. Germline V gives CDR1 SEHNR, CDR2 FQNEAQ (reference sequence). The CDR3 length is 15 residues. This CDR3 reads CASSLGDNSNQPQHF. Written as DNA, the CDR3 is TGTGCCAGCAGCTTAGGCGATAATAGCAATCAGCCCCAGCATTTT.

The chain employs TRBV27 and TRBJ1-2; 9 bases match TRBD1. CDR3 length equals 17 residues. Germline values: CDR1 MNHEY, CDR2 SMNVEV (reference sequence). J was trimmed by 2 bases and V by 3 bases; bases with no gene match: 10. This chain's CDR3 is CASSLGTPQGANYGYTF. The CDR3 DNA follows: TGTGCCAGCAGTTTGGGGACTCCACAGGGGGCGAACTATGGCTACACCTTC.

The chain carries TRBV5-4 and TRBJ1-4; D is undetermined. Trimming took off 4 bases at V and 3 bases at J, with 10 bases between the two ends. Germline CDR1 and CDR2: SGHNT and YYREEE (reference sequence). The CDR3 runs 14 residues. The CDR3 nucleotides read TGTGCCAGCAGCCGGGAACCTTCTAATGAAAAACTGTTTTTT. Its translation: CASSREPSNEKLFF.

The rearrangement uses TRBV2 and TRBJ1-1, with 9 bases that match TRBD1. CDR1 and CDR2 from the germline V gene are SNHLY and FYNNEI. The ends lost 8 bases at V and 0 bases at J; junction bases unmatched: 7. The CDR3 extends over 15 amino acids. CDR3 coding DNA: TGTGCCAGCTCTACAGGGGGCCCCATGAACACTGAAGCTTTCTTT. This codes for CASSTGGPMNTEAFF.

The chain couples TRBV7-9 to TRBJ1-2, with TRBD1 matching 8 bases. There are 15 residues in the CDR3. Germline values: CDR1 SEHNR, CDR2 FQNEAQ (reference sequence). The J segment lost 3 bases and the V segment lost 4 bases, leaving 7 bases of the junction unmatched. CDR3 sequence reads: CASSSRTGRDYGYTF. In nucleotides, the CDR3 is TGTGCCAGCAGCTCCCGGACAGGGAGGGACTATGGCTACACCTTC.